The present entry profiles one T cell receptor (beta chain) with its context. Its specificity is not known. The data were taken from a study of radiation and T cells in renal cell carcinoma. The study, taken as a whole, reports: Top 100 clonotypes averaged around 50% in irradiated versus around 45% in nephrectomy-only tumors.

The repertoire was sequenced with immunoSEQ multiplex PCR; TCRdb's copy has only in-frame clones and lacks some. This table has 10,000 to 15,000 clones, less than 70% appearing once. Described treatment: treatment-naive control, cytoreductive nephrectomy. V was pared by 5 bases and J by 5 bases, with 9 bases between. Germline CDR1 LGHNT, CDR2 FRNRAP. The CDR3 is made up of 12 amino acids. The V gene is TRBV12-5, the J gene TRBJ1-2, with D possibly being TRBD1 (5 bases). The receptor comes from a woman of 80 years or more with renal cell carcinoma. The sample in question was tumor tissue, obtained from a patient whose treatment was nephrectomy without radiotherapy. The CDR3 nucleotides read TGTGCTAGTGGTCAGGGCGGGTATGGCTACACCTTC. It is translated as CASGQGGYGYTF.